This T cell receptor beta chain was obtained from a study of type 1 regulatory T cells. Study as a whole: T-allo10 is an in vitro-generated, Tr1-enriched CD4 T cell product specific for alloantigen.

T-allo10 cells from the graft donor were described as anergic, host-alloantigen-specific, and alloantigen-specific suppressors. A single record per CDR3 protein comes from TCRdb applying MiXCR to the reads. The table has approximately 72,000 distinct CDR3 sequences, 63% seen once. Germline V lookup: CDR1 DFQATT, CDR2 SNEGSKA (reference sequence). The length of the CDR3 is 14 residues. Trimming took 3 bases from V and 2 from J, leaving 12 bases between them. Regarding this clonotype: Antigen unknown.

The sequence was collected from a human donor in good health. The specimen was cultured T cells, either the whole culture or a sorted T cell fraction (not recorded which). As to subset: Tr1-enriched cell product generated in vitro against host alloantigens. The rearrangement links TRBV20-1 to TRBJ2-3, with D maybe TRBD1 (6 bases). CDR3 sequence (DNA): TGCAGTGCTAGGCCGGGACAATCCACAGATACGCAGTATTTT. The encoded protein is CSARPGQSTDTQYF.